This TCR beta chain emerged from a study of T cells in Graves' hyperthyroidism and ophthalmopathy (dated 2019 in TCRdb). Notes on the research overall: Peripheral blood samples were taken at initial diagnosis, before any treatment was given. The paper describes TCR Vbeta CDR3 sequencing of around 140 peripheral blood samples, made up of fewer than 50 ophthalmopathy patients, around 78 hyperthyroidism patients and 17 progressor patients. Following sampling, methimazole starting at 30 mg daily was given to hyperthyroidism patients, and high-dose intravenous methylprednisolone was given to ophthalmopathy patients. TCR V-J signatures able to tell the groups apart were searched for in a discovery cohort of 90 to 100 patients, of whom 43 had Graves' ophthalmopathy and 55 to 65 had stable Graves' hyperthyroidism. The 100 discovery patients were divided at random into training and test sets in a 7:3 ratio. Prospective prediction of ophthalmopathy was tested in an independent validation cohort of some 20 hyperthyroidism patients and 17 patients who later progressed to ophthalmopathy. In several Graves' hyperthyroidism patients, the study also compared T-cell repertoires from thyroid tissue with T-cell repertoires from blood. Overall results and qualifications from the work: No statistical method was used to fix the sample size in advance, and group allocation was not hidden from the investigators. In validation, the model predicted progression to ophthalmopathy with approximately 71% sensitivity and about 73% specificity, a median of approximately 6.5 months before onset. In cross-validation, a model built on a 13 V-J signature told ophthalmopathy apart from stable hyperthyroidism with 87.88% sensitivity and approximately 81% specificity, and in testing the same model reached 80%/75%. Most expanded thyroid clonotypes (frequency above 0.001) were also detected in blood, suggesting blood repertoires may reflect thyroid immune responses.

In the ophthalmopathy patients, disease was moderately to severely active, with a Clinical Activity Score of 3 or more, a NOSPECS grade of 4 or more, and a duration of less than 3 months. Patients with uncontrolled infections, other autoimmune diseases, pregnancy or lactation were excluded. Diagnoses were based on clinical symptoms, serum thyroxine and TRAb, thyroid ultrasound and orbital computed tomography. PBMCs were separated from approximately 9.9 ml of fresh peripheral blood using Ficoll-Paque density gradient centrifugation. Trizol reagent was used to extract total RNA, and RNA quality was then checked on an Agilent 2100 Bioanalyzer. Amplification of TCR beta CDR3 regions was carried out from RNA transcripts. The TCR CDR3 was subjected to a first round of RT-PCR using the HTBI primer set and the Qiagen OneStep RT-PCR kit. A second multiplex PCR round built the libraries, followed by size selection and purification. Sequencing of the libraries was done on an Illumina HiSeq2000 using paired-end 100 bp reads. In the paper's pipeline: SOAPnuke was used to process the raw data, removing reads that contained adapters or uncalled bases, had a mean Phred below 15, or lacked an exact match to the constant primer or identifier. COPE v1.2.5 was used to merge the high-quality paired reads, and each unique nucleotide sequence was defined as a clonotype. MiTCR v1.1 was used to align the clonotypes against IMGT TRBV, TRBD and TRBJ reference segments. The analysis included only V-J combinations with a frequency above 0.0001, which together covered roughly 99% of the repertoires. The TCS score was defined as F50 (clonal expansion) divided by E x V (chaos), with BLOSUM62-based TCRdist calculated between CDR3 peptides within each V-J. Welch's t-statistics and random forest reduced 500 to 550 V-J features to under 15, which were used in a naive Bayes classifier (R e1071). The public sequencing data were trimmed at Q25 with fastp and processed into clonotypes with MiXCR by TCRdb, which kept only in-frame beta chains. Each record represents a unique CDR3 protein, reported with the most common genes and DNA among its rows. TCRdb assigned the V and J calls; the authors' analysis was not used. The sample yields more than 300,000 distinct CDR3 sequences; about 14% were counted once. Of the sample, around 20% falls within the top ten clones.

Trimming at the junction amounts to 3 bases on V and 5 bases on J, and the germline ends lie 10 bases apart. CDR1 is given as LNHDA and CDR2 as SQIVND, both from the germline V gene (reference sequence). Taken from cysteine to phenylalanine, the CDR3 has 13 residues. Only the CDR3 DNA stays, 39 bases, in frame from base 1. About this clonotype itself: Its antigen target is currently unknown. Per-base quality was not reported, and no clone a single base away is much larger than it.

The sequence links TRBV19 to TRBJ1-1; TRBD1 might be the D gene, on 6 matching bases. The clonotype originates from a woman aged 25 to 39 with Graves' ophthalmopathy. Input material: blood. The CDR3 protein: CASSIYQGTEAFF. The nucleotides are TGTGCCAGTAGTATCTATCAGGGGACTGAAGCTTTCTTT.